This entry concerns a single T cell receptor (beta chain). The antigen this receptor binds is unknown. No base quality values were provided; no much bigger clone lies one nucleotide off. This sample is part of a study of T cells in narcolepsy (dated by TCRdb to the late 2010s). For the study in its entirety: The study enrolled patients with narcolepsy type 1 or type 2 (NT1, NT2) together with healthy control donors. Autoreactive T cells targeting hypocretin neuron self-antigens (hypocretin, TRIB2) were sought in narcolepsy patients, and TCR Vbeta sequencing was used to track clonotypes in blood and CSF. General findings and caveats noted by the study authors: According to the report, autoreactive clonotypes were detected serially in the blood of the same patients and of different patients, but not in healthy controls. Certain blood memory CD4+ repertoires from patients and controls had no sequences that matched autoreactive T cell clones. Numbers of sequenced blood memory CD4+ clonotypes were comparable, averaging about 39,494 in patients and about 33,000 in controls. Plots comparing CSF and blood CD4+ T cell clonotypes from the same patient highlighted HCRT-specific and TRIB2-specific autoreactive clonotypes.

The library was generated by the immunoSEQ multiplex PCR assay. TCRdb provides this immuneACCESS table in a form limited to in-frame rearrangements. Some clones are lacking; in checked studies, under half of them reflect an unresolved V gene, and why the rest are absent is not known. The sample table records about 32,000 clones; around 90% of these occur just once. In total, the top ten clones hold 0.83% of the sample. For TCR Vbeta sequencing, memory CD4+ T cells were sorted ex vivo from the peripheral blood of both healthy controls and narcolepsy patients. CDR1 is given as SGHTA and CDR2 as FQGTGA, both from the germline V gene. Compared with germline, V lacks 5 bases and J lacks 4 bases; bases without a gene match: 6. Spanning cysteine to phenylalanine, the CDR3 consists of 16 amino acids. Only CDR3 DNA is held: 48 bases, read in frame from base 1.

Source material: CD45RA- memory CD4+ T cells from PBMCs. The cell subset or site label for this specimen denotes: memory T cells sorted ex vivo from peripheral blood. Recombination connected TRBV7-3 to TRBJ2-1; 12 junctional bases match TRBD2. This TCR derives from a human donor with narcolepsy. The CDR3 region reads CASSAPGLAGYNEQFF. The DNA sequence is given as TGTGCCAGCAGCGCACCGGGACTAGCGGGTTACAATGAGCAGTTCTTC.